This T cell receptor (beta chain) originates from a study of shared clonotypes between healthy human individuals. Study background: Each donor contributed plates that comprised three CD4 naive, three CD4 memory, two CD8 naive and one CD8 memory.

Selected positively for CCR7 and CD45RO-negative, naive CD8 cells excluded terminally differentiated effector memory CD45RA+ cells. Broader study findings: Genetic and exposure-history diversity was limited by the small donor number. Among several donors, roughly 5% of naive CD4 clonotypes were found in common.

When replicate PCRs were run on sorted subsets, they used roughly 0.2 ug DNA, about 30,000 T cell genomes. The protocol was immunoSEQ multiplex PCR, while the TCRdb copy is restricted to in-frame clones and leaves out a portion. Seen here are around 1,900,000 clones, 85% to 95% observed once, and the top ten hold 1.5% to 2%. This CDR3 region has 14 residues. V lost 5 bases and J 3 bases, leaving 11 bases between the germline ends. Germline loops: CDR1 SGHRS, CDR2 YFSETQ. About this clone itself: What it recognizes is unknown.

The sample comprised naive CD8+ T cells from PBMCs. The gene calls are TRBV5-1 and TRBJ1-4; D gene uncertain. The sequence came from a man between 18 and 29 years old in good health. Some clones in this sample may be carry-over from other donors' samples. The CDR3 loop is CASRNPEANEKLFF. The CDR3, as DNA: TGCGCCAGCAGAAATCCGGAGGCTAATGAAAAACTGTTTTTT.